Sequencing of this T cell receptor (beta chain) was carried out in a study of blood T cells in healthy people across ages. Looking at the study overall: The template switching approach captured approximately one barcoded beta molecule for every two T cells. Study-wide points: It was not known whether donors were CMV positive (a possible confounder of expanded clonotype changes).

Sample-barcoded 5' priming and a J-beta primer mix drove a second PCR of about 6 to 11 cycles. Each sample yielded at least 2.5 million CDR3-containing paired-end reads. Via MiXCR, TCRdb re-called the 5' RACE reads, giving one row per CDR3 protein. The sample yields roughly 570,000 distinct CDR3 sequences, approximately 30% seen once. Trimming removed 7 bases from V and 4 bases from J; junction bases left unmatched: 14. This CDR3 region has 16 residues. Germline CDR1 reads SGHNT; CDR2 reads YYREEE (reference sequence). Whenever a sample was processed, at least 7 million PBMCs were isolated. As concerns this clonotype: Its antigen is not identified.

The chain combines TRBV5-4 with TRBJ2-3; 8 nucleotides agree with TRBD2. The sequence was obtained from a woman in her 70s in good health. Source material: blood. CDR3 DNA: TGTGCCAGCTTGATTAGACGGGGGGGCTCCGCAGATACGCAGTATTTT. Translation: CASLIRRGGSADTQYF.